A selection of T cell receptor beta chains follows, all from one sample in a study of vaccination effects on CD4 cells after COVID-19. The repertoire was sequenced with immunoSEQ multiplex PCR; TCRdb's copy has only in-frame clones and lacks some. The sample holds roughly 30,000 clones, less than 80% seen once. Their antigens are not known. Sequenced material: CD4+ T cells from PBMCs cultured with HCoV-OC43 spike peptides, taken before COVID-19 vaccination. These TCRs come from a human donor who received a COVID-19 vaccine. Each CDR3 is given with its conserved first and last residue. The order of the fields is V gene, J gene, clone size, D gene, CDR3 DNA, CDR3 protein. The D gene is left open where the match is weak. Size values are once, few and many counts, or a class for expanded clones, and some rows have none.

>TRBV27|TRBJ2-2|.|.
TGTGCCAGCAGGCCAATTTGGGGGGCATTGACCGGGGAGCTGTTTTTT
CASRPIWGALTGELFF
>TRBV20-1|TRBJ2-5|.|.
TGCAGTGCTACCGGTTCTGAGACCCAGTACTTC
CSATGSETQYF
>TRBV15|TRBJ2-5|.|TRBD1
TGTGCCACCAGCATGACAGGGGGGAAAGAGACCCAGTACTTC
CATSMTGGKETQYF
>TRBV28|TRBJ1-6|.|TRBD1
TGTGCCAGCAGCTCCCTCTCCCCCGGGACAGGGAAGCCACCCCTCCACTTT
CASSSLSPGTGKPPLHF
>TRBV7-2|TRBJ2-1|.|TRBD2
TGTGCCAGCAGCTTGGGACTAGCGGGGTACAATGAGCAGTTCTTC
CASSLGLAGYNEQFF
>TRBV28|TRBJ2-7|.|.
TGTGCCAGCAGGGGAGGAATACCTTATACGAGTCAGTACTTC
CASRGGIPYTSQYF
>TRBV11-2|TRBJ1-1|.|.
TGTGCCAGCAGCTTAGAGGGGACACCGAACACTGAAGCTTTCTTT
CASSLEGTPNTEAFF
>TRBV4-2|TRBJ1-3|.|.
TGTGCCAGCAGCCAAGCCTCAGGGCCCTCGTACGGAAACACCATATATTTT
CASSQASGPSYGNTIYF
>TRBV18|TRBJ1-2|.|.
TGTGCCAGCTCACCCGGGACCCACTATGGCTACACCTTC
CASSPGTHYGYTF
>TRBV5-6|TRBJ2-1|.|TRBD2
TGTGCCAGCAGCTGGCGGGGGGCCAGGGACAATGAGCAGTTCTTC
CASSWRGARDNEQFF
>TRBV5-1|TRBJ2-1|.|TRBD2
TGCGCCAGCAGCTTGGTGGGGACTAGAGGTTTGGGTGAGCAGTTCTTC
CASSLVGTRGLGEQFF
>TRBV9|TRBJ2-3|.|.
TGTGCCAGCAGCGTTAGCGAACCTAGAGATACGCAGTATTTT
CASSVSEPRDTQYF
>TRBV6-1|TRBJ1-2|once|TRBD1
TGTGCCAGCAGTGATCGAGGACAGGGGGCACATGGCTACACCTTC
CASSDRGQGAHGYTF
>TRBV5-1|TRBJ1-4|.|TRBD1
TGCGCCAGCAGCTTGGCTCCGACAGGGGGTAATGAAAAACTGTTTTTT
CASSLAPTGGNEKLFF
>TRBV7-2|TRBJ1-1|.|.
TGTGCCAGCAGCGTTAGGGGCGAGGGGAACACTGAAGCTTTCTTT
CASSVRGEGNTEAFF
>TRBV19|TRBJ1-2|.|.
TGTGCCAGTAGTAGGGACATTAACTATGGCTACACCTTC
CASSRDINYGYTF
>TRBV29-1|TRBJ1-2|.|.
TGCAGCGTCGTCCCACAGGAGGGCTATGGCTACACCTTC
CSVVPQEGYGYTF
>TRBV5-1|TRBJ1-5|.|.
TGCGCCAGCAGCCCGGACTCGGGCAATCAGCCCCAGCATTTT
CASSPDSGNQPQHF
>TRBV28|TRBJ1-2|.|TRBD1
TGTGCCAGCAGTGGGGGGGGACAGGGGGCCCACTATGGCTACACCTTC
CASSGGGQGAHYGYTF
>TRBV11-2|TRBJ1-5|.|TRBD1
TGTGCCAGCAGCTTAGGGACAGGGTATCAGCCCCAGCATTTT
CASSLGTGYQPQHF
>TRBV5-1|TRBJ2-7|.|.
TGCGCCAGCAGCTTGGGGGGTTCCAGGGGTTACTCCTACGAGCAGTACTTC
CASSLGGSRGYSYEQYF
>TRBV9|TRBJ1-4|few|.
TGTGCCAGCAGCTCAGACGCCACAAATGAAAAACTGTTTTTT
CASSSDATNEKLFF
>TRBV24-1|TRBJ2-3|.|TRBD2
TGTGCCACCAGTGATTTTACGGGAGGGGGGGATACGCAGTATTTT
CATSDFTGGGDTQYF
>TRBV25-1|TRBJ1-5|.|.
TGTGCCAGCAGTTCCACAGGGAATCAGCCCCAGCATTTT
CASSSTGNQPQHF
>TRBV4-2|TRBJ1-5|once|.
TGTGCCAGCAGCCAAGATGGGCAGGGTGGTAATCAGCCCCAGCATTTT
CASSQDGQGGNQPQHF
>TRBV29-1|TRBJ1-1|.|TRBD1
TGCAGCGTGGTTCGACAGGGGATGAACACTGAAGCTTTCTTT
CSVVRQGMNTEAFF
>TRBV7-2|TRBJ2-7|.|TRBD2
TGTGCCAGCAGGCCTCTAGCGGGAGGGTCCTACGAGCAGTACTTC
CASRPLAGGSYEQYF
>TRBV2|TRBJ2-6|.|TRBD2
TGTGCCAGCAGTGTAACTAGCGGGAGTTCTGGGGCCAACGTCCTGACTTTC
CASSVTSGSSGANVLTF
>TRBV7-6|TRBJ1-6|few|TRBD1
TGTGCCAGCAGCTCCGTCTCCGGGACAGGGGGCGCGGTGAATTCACCCCTCCACTTT
CASSSVSGTGGAVNSPLHF
>TRBV21-1|TRBJ1-1|once|.
TGTGCCAGCACCCTTAGGGCATACATGAACACTGAAGCTTTCTTT
CASTLRAYMNTEAFF
>TRBV30|TRBJ1-6|few|.
TGTGCCTGGAGTTATGGGGGCTCCTATAATTCACCCCTCCACTTT
CAWSYGGSYNSPLHF
>TRBV11-2|TRBJ2-5|.|TRBD2
TGTGCCAGCAGCTTAGGGCGGGGGGGTTTGAGGAGAGAGACCCAGTACTTC
CASSLGRGGLRRETQYF
>TRBV29-1|TRBJ2-2|once|.
TGCAGCGTTGGGACTGGAATTTCGAACACCGGGGAGCTGTTTTTT
CSVGTGISNTGELFF
>TRBV6-5|TRBJ2-3|.|.
TGTGCCAGCAGTTCTAACACAGATACGCAGTATTTT
CASSSNTDTQYF
>TRBV3-1/TRBV3-2|TRBJ2-3|.|.
TGTGCCAGCAGCCAAGGTCTAACGGTTCGCACAGATACGCAGTATTTT
CASSQGLTVRTDTQYF
>TRBV3-1/TRBV3-2|TRBJ2-2|.|.
TGTGCCAGCAGCCTGGACGGGTACACCGGGGAGCTGTTTTTT
CASSLDGYTGELFF
>TRBV12-3/TRBV12-4|TRBJ2-4|.|TRBD2
TGTGCCAGCAGCCCTCTAGCGGGAGCGCAGTACTTC
CASSPLAGAQYF
>TRBV3-1/TRBV3-2|TRBJ2-5|.|TRBD1
TGTGCCAGCAGCCTGGGGACAGTAGAGACCCAGTACTTC
CASSLGTVETQYF
>TRBV7-2|TRBJ2-7|.|.
TGTGCCAGCAGCTCCTCCGGGACTCCGACCTACGAGCAGTACTTC
CASSSSGTPTYEQYF
>TRBV7-2|TRBJ1-4|few|.
TGTGCCAGCGGGCCGGGACACATTAGGGGAAAACTGTTTTTT
CASGPGHIRGKLFF
>TRBV6-5|TRBJ1-1|few|.
TGTGCCAGCAGTTACTCCAATGGACTCATGCTGGGTGAAGCTTTCTTT
CASSYSNGLMLGEAFF
>TRBV6-6|TRBJ1-5|.|TRBD1
TGTGCCAGCAGTCATGGTACAGGGGCTTATAGCAATCAGCCCCAGCATTTT
CASSHGTGAYSNQPQHF
>TRBV12-3/TRBV12-4|TRBJ1-5|few|.
TGTGCCAGCAAAGCGGAATATCAGCCCCAGCATTTT
CASKAEYQPQHF